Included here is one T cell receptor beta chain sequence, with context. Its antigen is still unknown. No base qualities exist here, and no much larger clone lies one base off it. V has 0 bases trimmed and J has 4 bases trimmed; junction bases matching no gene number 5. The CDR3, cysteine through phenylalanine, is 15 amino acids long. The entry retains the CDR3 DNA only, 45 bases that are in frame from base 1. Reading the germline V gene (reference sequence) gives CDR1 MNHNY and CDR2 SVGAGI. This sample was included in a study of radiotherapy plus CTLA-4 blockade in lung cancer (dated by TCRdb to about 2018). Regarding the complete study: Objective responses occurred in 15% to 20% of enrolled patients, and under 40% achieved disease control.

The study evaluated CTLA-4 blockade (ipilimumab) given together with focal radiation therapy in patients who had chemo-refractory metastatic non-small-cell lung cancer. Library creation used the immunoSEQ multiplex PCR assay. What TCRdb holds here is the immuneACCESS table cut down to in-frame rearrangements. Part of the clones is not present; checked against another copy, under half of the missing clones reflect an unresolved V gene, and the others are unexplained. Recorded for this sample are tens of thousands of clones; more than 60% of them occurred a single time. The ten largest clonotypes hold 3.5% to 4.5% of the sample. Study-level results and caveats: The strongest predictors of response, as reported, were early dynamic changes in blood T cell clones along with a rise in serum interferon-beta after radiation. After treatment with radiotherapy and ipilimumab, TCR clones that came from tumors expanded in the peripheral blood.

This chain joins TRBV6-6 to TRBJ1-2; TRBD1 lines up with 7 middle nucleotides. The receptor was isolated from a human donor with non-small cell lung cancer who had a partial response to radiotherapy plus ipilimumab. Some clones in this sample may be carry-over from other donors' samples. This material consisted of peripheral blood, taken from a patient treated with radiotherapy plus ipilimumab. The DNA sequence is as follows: TGTGCCAGCAGTTACTCGGCAGGGGGGCCCTATGGCTACACCTTC. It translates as CASSYSAGGPYGYTF.